The present T cell receptor (beta chain) was sequenced within a study of cytomegalovirus exposure and HLA in healthy donors. The data were produced by immunoSEQ multiplex PCR, yet TCRdb's version contains in-frame clones alone and is incomplete. The sample has 150,000 to 200,000 clones, 85% seen once. Germline V gene data show CDR1 as SGHRS and CDR2 as YFSETQ. V was cut by 6 bases and J by 5 bases, with 18 bases left in between. The CDR3 runs 15 residues. The receptor's source is a man between 18 and 29 years old in good health and CMV-seropositive. The J gene is TRBJ2-1, the V gene TRBV5-1; D might be TRBD2 (6 bases). The sequencing input was PBMCs. In DNA form, the CDR3 reads TGCGCCAGCACCAAACTTGCGGGGAACCACAATGAGCAGTTCTTC. Protein: CASTKLAGNHNEQFF.